Below are 19 T cell receptor beta chains sequenced from a single sample in a study of T-cell reconstitution after alpha-beta-depleted transplantation in children. For TCRbeta, the library was prepared with unique molecular identifiers. One entry per CDR3 protein results from TCRdb running MiXCR on the PCR reads. The repertoire includes around 530,000 distinct CDR3 sequences, around a third of them detected once, and around 2.4% sits in the top ten. The sequences come from PBMCs from the stem cell graft donor, collected from the stem cell graft. The receptors shown here come from a human donor who donated a stem cell graft to a child with aplastic anemia.

In regard to this clonotype: An end of the junction differs from the germline gene, which may be a read error. This chain joins TRBV4-3 and TRBJ2-3, with 7 bases fitting TRBD2. Germline V lookup: CDR1 LGHNA, CDR2 YSLEER. The length of the CDR3 is 17 residues. The CDR3, as DNA: TGCGCCAGCAGCCTCGAATGGGCTAGCGGAACTACAGATATGCAGTATTTT. This encodes CASSLEWASGTTDMQYF.

The gene calls are TRBV6-2 or TRBV6-3 and TRBJ2-1; 9 bases agree with TRBD2. After removal of 5 bases from V and 4 bases from J, the junction contained 9 bases not matched to a gene. Per the germline V gene, CDR1 is MNHEY and CDR2 is SVGEGT. This CDR3 comprises 16 residues. The CDR3 spells CASSPSVSGRYNEQFF. Here the CDR3 DNA reads TGTGCCAGCAGTCCTTCTGTTAGCGGGAGATACAATGAGCAGTTCTTC.

This chain joins TRBV7-9 and TRBJ1-2; D is perhaps TRBD1 (6 bases). This CDR3 contains 15 residues. Germline assignment: CDR1 SEHNR and CDR2 FQNEAQ (reference sequence). With 5 bases removed from V and 0 bases from J, the gap between germline ends came to 13 bases. CDR3 residues: CASSPQGIANYGYTF. The CDR3 DNA reads TGTGCCAGCAGCCCCCAGGGGATAGCTAACTATGGCTACACCTTC. The whole variable domain, filled in from reference TRBV7-9 and TRBJ1-2, reads DTGVSQNPRHKITKRGQNVTFRCDPISEHNRLYWYRQTLGQGPEFLTYFQNEAQLEKSRLLSDRFSAERPKGSFSTLEIQRTEQGDSAMYLCASSPQGIANYGYTFGSGTRLTVV.

This clonotype was found once. This rearrangement joins TRBV5-1 to TRBJ2-3; TRBD2 aligns across 9 bases. Trimming took 7 bases from V and 4 from J; bases not matched to a gene: 13. The CDR3 is 16 residues long. Germline lookup yields CDR1 SGHRS and CDR2 YFSETQ. The CDR3 spells CASQPGTSQPADTQYF. The CDR3 DNA is TGCGCCAGCCAGCCTGGGACTAGCCAGCCTGCAGATACGCAGTATTTT.

This rearrangement joins TRBV6-1 to TRBJ2-3; 9 nucleotides agree with TRBD1. The length of the CDR3 is 14 residues. J gave up 6 bases and V 7 bases, and 8 bases lay outside the gene matches. Germline-derived CDR1 and CDR2 are MNHNS and SASEGT. The CDR3, as DNA: TGTGCCAGCACCGAGGGACAGGGCCGCGATACGCAGTATTTT. This sequence encodes CASTEGQGRDTQYF.

This clonotype has a handful of counts. V is TRBV27 and J is TRBJ2-7; 8 nucleotides match TRBD1. CDR3 length: 14 amino acids. V was clipped by 6 bases and J by 2 bases; unmatched bases: 6. Germline assignment: CDR1 MNHEY and CDR2 SMNVEV (reference sequence). CDR3 coding DNA: TGTGCCAGCAGGGCGACAGGGGCGCCCTACGAGCAGTACTTC. This translates into CASRATGAPYEQYF.

This clonotype occurred a few times. This rearrangement joins TRBV27 to TRBJ2-7, with 14 bases identical to TRBD2. Germline V gives CDR1 MNHEY, CDR2 SMNVEV (reference sequence). V lost 6 bases, J lost 7 bases, and 5 bases stayed unmatched. The CDR3 is 14 residues long. The CDR3 here is CASRGTSGRGEQYV. CDR3 coding DNA: TGTGCCAGCAGGGGGACTAGCGGGAGAGGAGAGCAGTACGTC.

J is TRBJ2-5 and V is TRBV20-1, with 10 bases matching TRBD1. The CDR3 runs 15 residues. Germline lookup yields CDR1 DFQATT and CDR2 SNEGSKA (reference sequence). V was pared by 1 base and J by 5 bases, with 7 bases of the junction left unmatched. CDR3 amino acids: CSARGPGTGVETQYF. The CDR3 DNA follows: TGCAGTGCTAGAGGTCCCGGGACAGGGGTTGAGACCCAGTACTTC.

This clonotype was seen only a few times. This rearrangement joins TRBV30 to TRBJ1-2, with D tentatively TRBD1 (5 bases). The CDR3 loop spans 12 amino acids. V was shortened by 1 base and J by 4 bases, with 7 bases between the two germline ends. Germline V gene lookup returns CDR1 GTSNPN and CDR2 SVGIG (reference sequence). The CDR3 here is CAWSDGGYGYTF. CDR3 in DNA: TGTGCCTGGAGTGACGGGGGCTATGGCTACACCTTC.

A note on this clonotype: An end of the junction differs from the germline gene, which may be a read error. The V call is TRBV7-8, the J call TRBJ1-1; D gene uncertain. The CDR3 has 13 amino acids. Germline CDR1 reads SGHVS; CDR2 reads FQNEAQ. CDR3 sequence reads: CANSSLNGAEAFF. DNA for the CDR3: TGTGCCAACAGCTCACTGAATGGGGCTGAAGCTTTCTTT.

The CDR3 DNA reads TGCGCCAGCAGCGGCAGCATCACAGATACGCAGTATTTT. Amino acid sequence: CASSGSITDTQYF. The rearrangement links TRBV4-3 to TRBJ2-3; D gene ambiguous. V was pared by 5 bases and J by 2 bases, with 8 bases between. CDR1 is LGHNA, CDR2 YSLEER, per germline. CDR3 length: 13 amino acids.

This rearrangement joins TRBV18 to TRBJ2-5; possible D gene TRBD1, 6 bases. Trimming took off 2 bases at V and 3 bases at J, with 7 bases between the two ends. CDR3 length equals 13 residues. Germline V gene data show CDR1 as KGHSH and CDR2 as LQKENI. Here the CDR3 DNA reads TGTGCCAGCTCACCAGACAGGAAAGAGACCCAGTACTTC. Translating gives CASSPDRKETQYF.

This clonotype was counted a few times. The chain joins TRBV20-1 to TRBJ2-1; D is unresolved. The CDR3 spans 10 residues. Germline V gene data show CDR1 as DFQATT and CDR2 as SNEGSKA (reference sequence). The V and J ends lost 3 bases and 6 bases respectively, with 3 bases between them. The CDR3 is CSASSNEQFF. The CDR3, as DNA: TGCAGTGCTAGCAGCAATGAGCAGTTCTTC.

The rearrangement links TRBV24-1 to TRBJ2-7; 8 nucleotides agree with TRBD1. This CDR3 is 13 amino acids long. Germline loops: CDR1 KGHDR, CDR2 SFDVKD. The V segment lost 12 bases and the J segment 4 bases; nucleotides outside the gene matches: 10. CDR3 bases: TGTGCCGTCCAAGGACAGGGAGGATACGAGCAGTACTTC. This gives the protein CAVQGQGGYEQYF.

This clonotype was seen only a few times. CDR3 nucleotide sequence: TGCAGCGCGAAGCGGGAGTGGTTAACAGATACGCAGTATTTT. This sequence encodes CSAKREWLTDTQYF. The J gene is TRBJ2-3, the V gene TRBV20-1; 8 nucleotides line up with TRBD2. This CDR3 is 14 amino acids long. Germline V gene lookup returns CDR1 DFQATT and CDR2 SNEGSKA (reference sequence).

This chain connects TRBV27 to TRBJ2-7, with D tentatively TRBD1 (6 bases). V gave up 4 bases and J gave up 6 bases, with 13 bases separating them. Germline lookup yields CDR1 MNHEY and CDR2 SMNVEV (reference sequence). The CDR3 contains 13 residues. The CDR3: CASSSSGVGEQYV. CDR3 bases: TGTGCCAGCAGTTCCTCAGGGGTCGGCGAGCAGTACGTC.

The chain links TRBV7-2 to TRBJ2-7; possible D gene TRBD1, 7 bases. The CDR3 length is 14 residues. The V gene lost 5 bases and the J gene lost 2 bases, with 13 bases spanning the gap. Germline assignment: CDR1 SGHTA and CDR2 FQGNSA. This CDR3 reads CASSQGGSAYEQYF. The DNA of the CDR3 is TGTGCCAGCAGCCAGGGGGGTTCTGCCTACGAGCAGTACTTC.

The V call is TRBV6-2 or TRBV6-3, the J call TRBJ2-1, with D possibly matching TRBD1 (5 bases). This CDR3 contains 12 residues. Trimming removed 6 bases from V and 6 bases from J, with 9 bases in between. Germline CDR1 is MNHEY and CDR2 is SVGEGT. This CDR3 reads CASSRAINEQFF. CDR3 sequence (DNA): TGTGCCAGCAGCAGGGCCATCAATGAGCAGTTCTTC.

V and J are TRBV7-9 and TRBJ2-1; 10 nucleotides line up with TRBD2. The CDR3 has 15 residues. The germline V gene encodes CDR1 SEHNR and CDR2 FQNEAQ (reference sequence). The V gene end was trimmed by 3 bases and the J gene end by 9 bases; junction bases not matched to a gene: 8. The CDR3 reads CASSFKREGRPEQFF. The CDR3 DNA follows: TGTGCCAGCAGCTTTAAGCGGGAGGGCCGGCCTGAGCAGTTCTTC.